This T cell receptor (beta chain) was documented in a study of blood T cell repertoires in COVID-19. Some clones are missing from TCRdb's copy, which holds only in-frame ones; the method was immunoSEQ multiplex PCR. The sample has around 360,000 clones, roughly 86% seen once. This CDR3 is built from 15 residues. Germline loops: CDR1 MRHNA, CDR2 SNTAGT. Unmatched junction bases numbered 9, after V lost 8 bases and J lost 2 bases. The Seattle patients joined while their infection was active and were tracked longitudinally afterward. The sequencing sample was made of peripheral blood. V is TRBV6-4 and J is TRBJ1-1; 9 nucleotides agree with TRBD1. The TCR comes from a woman younger than 45 with COVID-19, enrolled during active disease. The CDR3 nucleotides read TGTGCCAGCGTAGTCCGGGACAGGGTTAACACTGAAGCTTTCTTT. Residues: CASVVRDRVNTEAFF.